A selection of T cell receptor beta chains follows, all from one sample in a study of immune evolution from preneoplasia to lung adenocarcinoma. This table comes from immunoSEQ multiplex PCR, and its TCRdb copy is limited to in-frame clones, with some not included. The sample has about 14,000 clones, over 65% seen once. Sequencing used FFPE minimally invasive lung adenocarcinoma tissue. These receptors came from a person aged 60-79 years with lung adenocarcinoma. Both conserved end residues are part of each CDR3. D genes are given only for firm matches. Clone size, where shown, is once, few, many, or a class for clones that have expanded.

J	D	size	V	CDR3	DNA
TRBJ1-2	NA	NA	TRBV9	CASSAGYGYTF	TGTGCCAGCAGCGCAGGCTATGGCTACACCTTC
TRBJ2-5	TRBD1	NA	TRBV29-1	CSVEGRGQQETQYF	TGCAGCGTTGAAGGTAGGGGACAGCAAGAGACCCAGTACTTC
TRBJ1-5	TRBD1	NA	TRBV4-2	CASSLWTGAEQPQHF	TGTGCCAGCAGCCTATGGACAGGGGCAGAGCAGCCCCAGCATTTT
TRBJ2-2	NA	NA	TRBV21-1	CASSNGGGPTGELFF	TGTGCCAGCAGCAATGGAGGAGGGCCAACCGGGGAGCTGTTTTTT
TRBJ1-2	NA	NA	TRBV5-6	CASSHPRRTYGYTF	TGTGCCAGCAGCCACCCCCGGCGGACCTATGGCTACACCTTC
TRBJ2-2	TRBD1	NA	TRBV28	CASSLRGQGRLGTGELFF	TGTGCCAGCAGTCTCCGGGGACAGGGGCGGTTGGGCACCGGGGAGCTGTTTTTT
TRBJ2-5	NA	few	TRBV2	CASSGTFQETQYF	TGTGCCAGCAGTGGGACATTCCAAGAGACCCAGTACTTC
TRBJ1-6	NA	NA	TRBV6-6	CATTLGGAVYNSPLHF	TGTGCCACCACTCTGGGGGGGGCAGTTTATAATTCACCCCTCCACTTT
TRBJ2-7	TRBD1	NA	TRBV6-1	CASSLDRGYEQYF	TGTGCCAGCAGTCTGGACAGGGGCTACGAGCAGTACTTC
TRBJ1-6	NA	NA	TRBV9	CASSVTGTENSPLHF	TGTGCCAGCAGCGTGACCGGGACGGAGAATTCACCCCTCCACTTT
TRBJ2-5	NA	NA	TRBV28	CASSSLAGGETQYF	TGTGCCAGCAGTTCCCTTGCTGGAGGGGAGACCCAGTACTTC
TRBJ2-7	NA	NA	TRBV25-1	CASSEWRQSYEQYF	TGTGCCAGCAGTGAATGGCGACAGTCCTACGAGCAGTACTTC
TRBJ2-1	TRBD2	NA	TRBV30	CAWSKISGGAEFF	TGTGCCTGGAGCAAAATTAGCGGGGGGGCTGAGTTCTTC
TRBJ1-5	NA	NA	TRBV27	CASRDGSQLHQPQHF	TGTGCCAGCAGAGACGGGTCTCAACTCCATCAGCCCCAGCATTTT
TRBJ2-1	NA	NA	TRBV11-3	CASSSDQGTSSYNEQFF	TGTGCCAGCAGCTCGGACCAGGGGACAAGCTCCTACAATGAGCAGTTCTTC
TRBJ1-5	NA	NA	TRBV11-2	CASSLSDLNQPQHF	TGTGCCAGCAGCTTATCCGACTTGAATCAGCCCCAGCATTTT
TRBJ1-6	NA	NA	TRBV6-5	CASSYEWGGNSPLHF	TGTGCCAGCAGTTACGAGTGGGGCGGGAATTCACCCCTCCACTTT
TRBJ2-1	NA	NA	TRBV18	CASSPPGLGEQFF	TGTGCCAGCTCACCACCGGGCCTGGGTGAGCAGTTCTTC
TRBJ2-7	NA	NA	TRBV12-2	CASRLEGAYEQYF	TGTGCAAGTCGCTTAGAGGGGGCCTACGAGCAGTACTTC
TRBJ1-4	NA	few	TRBV19	CASSIYYRMATNEKLFF	TGTGCCAGTAGTATTTACTACCGAATGGCAACTAATGAAAAACTGTTTTTT
TRBJ2-7	TRBD2	NA	TRBV15	CATSRDWGLAGEQYF	TGTGCCACCAGCAGAGATTGGGGACTAGCAGGCGAGCAGTACTTC
TRBJ2-7	TRBD2	NA	TRBV27	CASSRLAGGTPYEQYF	TGTGCCAGCAGTAGACTAGCGGGGGGAACCCCATACGAGCAGTACTTC
TRBJ2-7	TRBD2	NA	TRBV4-3	CASSQEMAGGGSYEQYF	TGCGCCAGCAGCCAAGAAATGGCGGGGGGAGGCTCCTACGAGCAGTACTTC
TRBJ2-2	TRBD1	NA	TRBV9	CASSGRPTGAGGPGELFF	TGTGCCAGCAGCGGTAGACCAACCGGAGCAGGGGGCCCCGGGGAGCTGTTTTTT
TRBJ1-1	NA	once	TRBV30	CAWNNMIGGTEAFF	TGTGCCTGGAATAACATGATTGGGGGAACTGAAGCTTTCTTT
TRBJ2-3	NA	NA	TRBV4-3	CASSQVSTSLDTDTQYF	TGCGCCAGCAGCCAAGTTTCGACTTCACTAGACACAGATACGCAGTATTTT
TRBJ2-5	NA	NA	TRBV28	CASSSQVETQYF	TGTGCCAGCAGTTCCCAGGTGGAGACCCAGTACTTC